The following is a TCR beta chain sequence with its context. What it binds is not known. Germline lookup yields CDR1 SNHLY and CDR2 FYNNEI. V lost 2 bases, J lost 1 base, and 12 bases stayed unmatched. This CDR3 is 18 amino acids long. Produced via immunoSEQ multiplex PCR; TCRdb's table is partial and in-frame only. The repertoire includes 80,000 to 100,000 clones, approximately 88% of them detected once, and approximately 0.34% sits in the top ten. The data are from a study of graft-versus-host responses after intestinal transplantation. Across the whole study: Multivisceral, liver-intestinal, or isolated intestinal transplants were received by the recipients. Anti-thymocyte globulin induction was given to all recipients, followed by tacrolimus and steroids for 2 to 3 years. Whole-study findings and limits: Researchers found GvH clones in recipient marrow, and some showed up first in ileum or blood.

The sample consisted of unstimulated CD4+ T cells sorted from spleen or lymph node cells, taken before intestinal transplant. This chain uses TRBV2 with TRBJ2-3; TRBD2 agrees at 7 bases. The sequence was obtained from a human donor who received an intestinal transplant. The CDR3, as DNA: TGTGCCAGCAGTGAAAGGGTACTCCCACGGGGGGGCACAGATACGCAGTATTTT. Protein: CASSERVLPRGGTDTQYF.